The T cell receptor beta chain described here comes from a study of cytomegalovirus exposure and HLA in healthy donors. Findings of the study overall: One variant, a missense change in DCLRE1C, was linked in a later analysis to TCR beta V- and J-gene trimming. Through in vitro validation, three CMV-associated chains were shown to be specific for CMV antigens.

Points on this clone: Its antigen remains unidentified.

The PCR ran on 60 Vbeta and 13 Jbeta primers. This table comes from immunoSEQ multiplex PCR, and its TCRdb copy is limited to in-frame clones, with some not included. The sample yields around 130,000 clones, about 8.5% seen once. Germline V CDR1 and CDR2: MNHNY, SVGAGI (reference sequence). The CDR3 sequence is 16 residues long. Trimming left V 7 bases short and J 3 bases short, with 21 bases between. Donors in the study were healthy people who gave bone marrow. This TCR was recovered from a man between 40 and 49 years old in good health and CMV-seronegative. This chain uses TRBV6-6 with TRBJ1-2; tentative D call: TRBD1 (6 bases). Sequences were obtained from PBMCs. This CDR3 is CASTTGPRDTYYGYTF. CDR3 nucleotide sequence: TGTGCCAGCACAACGGGCCCCCGGGACACCTACTATGGCTACACCTTC.